This is a list of T cell receptor beta chains from one sample in a study of early T cells in non-severe SARS-CoV-2 infection. TCRdb called the 5' RACE reads again in MiXCR, with one record for every CDR3 protein. The table lists under 35,000 distinct CDR3 sequences, 2.9% of them singletons. The sample consisted of whole blood. These receptors originate from an adult who was a healthcare worker with PCR-confirmed SARS-CoV-2 infection or an uninfected control (not recorded which). CDR3s include the opening cysteine and the closing phenylalanine or tryptophan. Fields, in order: V gene, clone size, D gene, J gene, CDR3 DNA, CDR3 protein. A D gene is named only where the DNA matches it firmly. The listing skips clone size in some rows; elsewhere it reads once, few, many or a size class.

>TRBV5-5|many|TRBD1|TRBJ2-2
TGTGCCAGCAGCCAGAAACAGGGGGTATCCACCGGGGAGCTGTTTTTT
CASSQKQGVSTGELFF
>TRBV12-3/TRBV12-4|medium-sized|TRBD1|TRBJ1-2
TGTGCCAGCAGTTTGGCCTTACAGGGGAGCTATGGCTACACCTTC
CASSLALQGSYGYTF
>TRBV24-1|many|TRBD2|TRBJ2-1
TGTGCCACCGGACTAGCGGGGGGGCATGAGCAGTTCTTC
CATGLAGGHEQFF
>TRBV5-1|many|.|TRBJ2-2
TGCGCCAGCAGTCCCGTCAGCCCCGGGGAGCTGTTTTTT
CASSPVSPGELFF
>TRBV27|many|.|TRBJ1-1
TGTGCCAGCAGTTCCCCAAGTGATCCCACTGAAGCTTTCTTT
CASSSPSDPTEAFF
>TRBV11-2|many|.|TRBJ1-1
TGTGCCAGCAGCCTTGAGTGGTCTCAGCCAAACACTGAAGCTTTCTTT
CASSLEWSQPNTEAFF
>TRBV7-9|many|.|TRBJ1-1
TGTGCCAGCAGCTTAGTCGACTCACGGAACACTGAAGCTTTCTTT
CASSLVDSRNTEAFF
>TRBV9|many|.|TRBJ2-1
TGTGCCAGCAGCGCGAAGGTTTACAATGAGCAGTTCTTC
CASSAKVYNEQFF
>TRBV2|.|TRBD1|TRBJ2-1
TGTGCCAGCACCTATCGGGGACAGGGGGCTCCCACACAAAATGAGCAGTTCTTC
CASTYRGQGAPTQNEQFF
>TRBV7-6|many|.|TRBJ1-5
TGTGCCAGCAGCTTAGATCCGCCGGACTTGAGCAATCAGCCCCAGCATTTT
CASSLDPPDLSNQPQHF
>TRBV6-1|.|.|TRBJ1-4
TGTGCCAGCAGTGAAAGGAACGGGGTCCCGAATGAAAAACTGTTTTTT
CASSERNGVPNEKLFF
>TRBV11-2|.|TRBD2|TRBJ2-1
TGTGCCAGCAGCTCGGGACTATCAAACCACGGGGGGCAGTTCTTC
CASSSGLSNHGGQFF
>TRBV4-1|many|.|TRBJ2-2
TGCGCCAGCAGCCAAGAATTCGCGGGGCCCCCGGACACCGGGGAGCTGTTTTTT
CASSQEFAGPPDTGELFF
>TRBV7-2|few|.|TRBJ2-3
TGTGCCAGCAGCTCTTTGGTGGGCACAGATACGCAGTATTTT
CASSSLVGTDTQYF
>TRBV12-3/TRBV12-4|many|.|TRBJ2-3
TGTGCCACCAAAGGTGGAGGGACGGTGAGGACAGATACGCAGTATTTT
CATKGGGTVRTDTQYF
>TRBV2|many|.|TRBJ2-1
TGTGCCAGCAGTCCCGGGACCTCTTACAATGAGCAGTTCTTC
CASSPGTSYNEQFF
>TRBV11-2|many|.|TRBJ2-5
TGTGCCAGCAGCTTAGATCGGGCGGAGTACCAAGAGACCCAGTACTTC
CASSLDRAEYQETQYF
>TRBV25-1|many|.|TRBJ2-6
TGTGCCAGCAGTGAAGGGATGGGGGCCAACGTCCTGACTTTC
CASSEGMGANVLTF
>TRBV2|many|.|TRBJ1-1
TGTGCCAGCAGTGGGCGCGACACTTCTTGGACGAAATTT
CASSGRDTSWTKF
>TRBV5-1|medium-sized|.|TRBJ2-5
TGCGCCAGCAGCGTAGAGTGGATTGGGACCCAGTACTTC
CASSVEWIGTQYF
>TRBV6-1|many|TRBD1|TRBJ1-2
TGTGCCGTAAAGCCGGACGGGACAGGGATACTCTACACCTTC
CAVKPDGTGILYTF
>TRBV5-4|few|TRBD1|TRBJ1-1
TGTGCCAGCAGCTTGGGAGGGGGCAACACTGAAGCTTTCTTT
CASSLGGGNTEAFF
>TRBV7-6|many|.|TRBJ2-2
TGTGCCAGCAGCCCTACGACAGCCACCGGGGAGCTGTTTTTT
CASSPTTATGELFF
>TRBV9|.|.|TRBJ2-2
TGTGCCAGCACCAGACACGGACAGACCAACACCGGGGAGCTGTTTTTT
CASTRHGQTNTGELFF
>TRBV4-1|many|.|TRBJ2-5
TGCGCCAGCAGCCAAGTAGGAGGACGCGGTGGGGAGACCCAGTACTTC
CASSQVGGRGGETQYF
>TRBV9|many|.|TRBJ1-1
TGTGCCAGCAGCGTAGCCGGCGGGGGCCGAGGGGCTTTCTTT
CASSVAGGGRGAFF
>TRBV13|many|.|TRBJ2-1
TGTGCCAGCAGTCAATCGGGGGATATCTACAATGAGCAGTTCTTC
CASSQSGDIYNEQFF
>TRBV20-1|many|.|TRBJ2-5
TGCAGTGCGTTAGTTCAGGAGACCCAGTACTTC
CSALVQETQYF
>TRBV12-3/TRBV12-4|many|TRBD1|TRBJ1-4
TGTGCCAGCAGTGTCAACAGGGGGCACCTCGGTGAAAAACTGTTTTTT
CASSVNRGHLGEKLFF
>TRBV7-2|medium-sized|.|TRBJ1-2
TGTGCCAGCAGCCCAACGACGGGTAACTATGGCTACACCTTC
CASSPTTGNYGYTF
>TRBV7-9|many|.|TRBJ1-6
TGTGCCAGCAGCTTGGGGGATAGGTCACCCCTCCACTTT
CASSLGDRSPLHF
>TRBV28|many|.|TRBJ1-1
TGTGCCAGCAGTTTAGCACGGCGGAACACTGAAGCTTTCTTT
CASSLARRNTEAFF
>TRBV3-1|many|.|TRBJ1-1
TGTGCCAGCAGCTACGCTTTCCGGGAGGCTGAAGTTTTCTTT
CASSYAFREAEVFF
>TRBV5-1|many|.|TRBJ1-2
TGCGCCAGCAGCTTGGGACCCCCTCAGGCCGGCTACACCTTC
CASSLGPPQAGYTF
>TRBV30|many|.|TRBJ1-2
TGTGCCTCTCCGTACGCCGGCGGGGGCTACACCTTC
CASPYAGGGYTF
>TRBV7-9|many|.|TRBJ1-4
TGTGCCAGCAGCTTTCTGCAGGGCGCAACTAATGAAAAACTGTTTTTT
CASSFLQGATNEKLFF
>TRBV12-3/TRBV12-4|many|.|TRBJ2-1
TGTGCCAGCAGTCCGGACACCTACAATGAGCAGTTCTTC
CASSPDTYNEQFF
>TRBV18|many|.|TRBJ2-3
TGTGCCAGCTCACCACCGGGTCTAAGCACAGATACGCAGTATTTT
CASSPPGLSTDTQYF
>TRBV15|many|TRBD1|TRBJ1-1
TGTGCCACCACGGACCGGCGGCAGGGGGTAGCTGAAGCTTTCTTT
CATTDRRQGVAEAFF
>TRBV5-1|many|.|TRBJ1-1
TGCGCCAGCAGCTTTGGGCAGGTTTACATGAACACTGAAGCTTTCTTT
CASSFGQVYMNTEAFF
>TRBV6-1|many|.|TRBJ1-1
TGTGCCAGCTACGGACCGGGACCACAAGGGGCTTTCTTT
CASYGPGPQGAFF
>TRBV5-8|many|TRBD1|TRBJ1-6
TGTGCCAGCAGCCCCGGACGACAGGGGGTCTCCTATAATTCACCCCTCCACTTT
CASSPGRQGVSYNSPLHF
>TRBV6-1|many|.|TRBJ1-1
TGTGCCAGCAGGGGGTCTCTGAACACTGAAGCTTTCTTT
CASRGSLNTEAFF